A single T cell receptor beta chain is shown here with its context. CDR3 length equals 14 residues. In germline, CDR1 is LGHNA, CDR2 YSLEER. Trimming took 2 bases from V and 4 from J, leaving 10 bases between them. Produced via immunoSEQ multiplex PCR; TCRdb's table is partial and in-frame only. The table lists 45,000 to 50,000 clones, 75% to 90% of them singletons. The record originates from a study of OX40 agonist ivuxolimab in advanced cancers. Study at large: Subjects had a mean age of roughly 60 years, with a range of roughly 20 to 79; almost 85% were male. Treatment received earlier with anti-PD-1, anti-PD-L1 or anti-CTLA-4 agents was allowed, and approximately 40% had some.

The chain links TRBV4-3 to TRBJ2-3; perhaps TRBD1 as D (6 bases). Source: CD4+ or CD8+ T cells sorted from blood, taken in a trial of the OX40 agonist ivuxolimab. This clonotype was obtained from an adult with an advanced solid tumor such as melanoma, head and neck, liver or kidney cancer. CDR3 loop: CASSQTGYPDTQYF. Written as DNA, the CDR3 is TGCGCCAGCAGCCAAACAGGGTACCCAGATACGCAGTATTTT.